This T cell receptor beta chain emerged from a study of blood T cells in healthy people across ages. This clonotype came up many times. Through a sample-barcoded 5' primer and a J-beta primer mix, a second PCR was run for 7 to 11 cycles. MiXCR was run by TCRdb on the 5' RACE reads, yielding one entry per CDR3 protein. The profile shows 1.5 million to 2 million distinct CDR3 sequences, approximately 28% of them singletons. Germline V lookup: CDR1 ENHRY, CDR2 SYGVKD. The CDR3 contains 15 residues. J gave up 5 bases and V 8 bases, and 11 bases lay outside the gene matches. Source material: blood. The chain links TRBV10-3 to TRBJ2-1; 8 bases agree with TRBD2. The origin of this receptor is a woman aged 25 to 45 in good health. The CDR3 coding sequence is TGTGCCATCGGTGGCCAGCGGGGGAGCCACAATGAGCAGTTCTTC. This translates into CAIGGQRGSHNEQFF.